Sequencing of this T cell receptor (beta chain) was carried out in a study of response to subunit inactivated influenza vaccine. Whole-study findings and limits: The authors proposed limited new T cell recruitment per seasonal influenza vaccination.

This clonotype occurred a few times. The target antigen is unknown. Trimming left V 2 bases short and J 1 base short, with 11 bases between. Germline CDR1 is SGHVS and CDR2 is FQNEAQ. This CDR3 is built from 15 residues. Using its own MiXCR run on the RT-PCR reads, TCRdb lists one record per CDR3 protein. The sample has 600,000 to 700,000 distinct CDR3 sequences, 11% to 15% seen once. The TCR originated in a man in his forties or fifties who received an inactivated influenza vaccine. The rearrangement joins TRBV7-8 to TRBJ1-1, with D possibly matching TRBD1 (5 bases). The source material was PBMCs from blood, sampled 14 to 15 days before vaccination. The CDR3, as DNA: TGTGCCAGCAGCTTAACCTGGACACCGAACACTGAAGCTTTCTTT. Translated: CASSLTWTPNTEAFF.